The entry below gives a single T cell receptor (beta chain) sequence along with its context. The entry originates in a study of blood T cell repertoires in COVID-19. Study context: Sources were T cells, B-cell-depleted T cells, or PBMCs; the material itself was cDNA or gDNA.

V lost 8 bases and J 0 bases, leaving 11 bases between the germline ends. From germline, CDR1 is LNHDA and CDR2 SQIVND (reference sequence). This CDR3 has 13 amino acids. TCRdb keeps only in-frame clones here, not all; method: immunoSEQ multiplex PCR. The sample has hundreds of thousands of clones, 82% seen once. Source material: peripheral blood. The chain joins TRBV19 to TRBJ2-7; D may be TRBD1 (6 bases). This sequence was found in a woman of 80 years or more with acute or convalescent COVID-19. This chain's CDR3 is CASPRDTSYEQYF. Written as DNA, the CDR3 is TGTGCCAGTCCCCGGGACACCTCCTACGAGCAGTACTTC.